Following are 21 T cell receptor beta chains from one sample sequenced in a study of blood T cell repertoires in COVID-19. Clones were read by immunoSEQ multiplex PCR, and TCRdb kept only the in-frame ones, dropping some. The table records approximately 160,000 clones, roughly four fifths of them present only once. Sequencing was done on a sample of peripheral blood. These receptors were obtained from a man in his sixties with active or convalescent COVID-19.

This clone was recorded a few times. The chain combines TRBV6-1 with TRBJ1-5; TRBD1 agrees at 8 bases. In germline, CDR1 is MNHNS, CDR2 SASEGT. This CDR3 is 14 amino acids long. J gave up 9 bases and V 3 bases, and 7 bases lay outside the gene matches. The CDR3 loop is CASSDGQGWRPQHF. The CDR3 DNA reads TGTGCCAGCAGTGACGGACAGGGCTGGAGGCCCCAGCATTTT.

This rearrangement joins TRBV6-5 to TRBJ2-7, with D possibly TRBD2 on 5 matching bases. The CDR3 is 14 residues long. V was clipped by 6 bases and J by 3 bases, with 15 bases between them. CDR1 is MNHEY, CDR2 SVGAGI, per germline. The CDR3 DNA sequence: TGTGCCAGCAGGCGGGCCTCCGGACGCTACGAGCAGTACTTC. As protein: CASRRASGRYEQYF.

In its sample, this clone was seen many times. V is TRBV19 and J is TRBJ2-7, with 8 bases that match TRBD2. Germline V gene lookup returns CDR1 LNHDA and CDR2 SQIVND (reference sequence). The trim removed 0 bases at V and 4 bases at J, leaving 5 bases unmatched. The CDR3 loop spans 15 amino acids. The CDR3 is CASSIDAGRVYEQYF. The CDR3, as DNA: TGTGCCAGTAGTATAGACGCCGGGAGGGTTTACGAGCAGTACTTC.

This sequence joins TRBV18 and TRBJ1-2, with D maybe TRBD1 (5 bases). The V gene lost 6 bases and the J gene lost 7 bases, with 12 bases spanning the gap. The CDR3 has 12 residues. Germline loops: CDR1 KGHSH, CDR2 LQKENI. CDR3 sequence: CASSPDSTGYTF. CDR3 nucleotide sequence: TGTGCCAGCTCTCCCGACAGTACTGGCTACACCTTC.

The chain recombines TRBV24-1 with TRBJ2-3, with D possibly being TRBD1 (8 bases). CDR1 and CDR2 (germline): KGHDR, SFDVKD. The CDR3 spans 15 residues. The V and J ends lost 6 bases and 4 bases respectively, with 16 bases between them. The CDR3 DNA is TGTGCCACCAGTTCGGACAGGGAGGGGGCAGATACGCAGTATTTT. It encodes CATSSDREGADTQYF.

J is TRBJ1-2 and V is TRBV28, with 7 positions matching TRBD1. Germline loops: CDR1 MDHEN, CDR2 SYDVKM. The CDR3 runs 15 residues. V lost 5 bases and J lost 3; bases outside the gene matches: 9. The CDR3 sequence: CASSPPFTGDYGYTF. The CDR3 nucleotides are TGTGCCAGCAGTCCCCCGTTCACAGGGGACTATGGCTACACCTTC.

The CDR3 protein is CASSQLSAGGTDTQYF. The CDR3 DNA sequence: TGTGCCAGCAGCCAACTTTCCGCGGGAGGAACAGATACGCAGTATTTT. The V gene is TRBV3-1 (or the pseudogene TRBV3-2), the J gene TRBJ2-3, with 8 bases matching TRBD2. With V trimmed by 2 bases and J by 3 bases, 7 bases remained unmatched. This CDR3 comprises 16 residues. From germline, CDR1 is LGHDT and CDR2 YNNKEL (reference sequence).

CDR3 coding DNA: TGTGCCAGCAGCTTAGGGTCTAGCGGGGGGAGCGGCACAGATACGCAGTATTTT. Its protein product is CASSLGSSGGSGTDTQYF. J is TRBJ2-3 and V is TRBV11-3; 11 bases map to TRBD2. The germline CDR1 and CDR2 sequences are SGHNT and YENEEA. The CDR3 covers 18 residues. V lost 1 base to trimming and J lost 1 base; unmatched junction nucleotides: 7.

The chain recombines TRBV7-9 with TRBJ2-5, with a tentative D call TRBD2 (5 bases). The germline gives CDR1 SEHNR, CDR2 FQNEAQ (reference sequence). V was pared by 1 base and J by 3 bases, with 12 bases between. This CDR3 has 15 amino acids. The CDR3 nucleotides are TGTGCCAGCAGCTTAGTAGCGCTAGGGAAAGAGACCCAGTACTTC. Translated, it gives CASSLVALGKETQYF.

The genes are TRBV7-2 and TRBJ2-1, with D maybe TRBD2 (6 bases). There are 16 residues in the CDR3. Germline CDR1 SGHTA, CDR2 FQGNSA. Trimming stripped 3 bases from V and 1 base from J, with 13 bases between. CDR3 residues: CASSFSGSHSYNEQFF. The CDR3, as DNA: TGTGCCAGCAGCTTTAGCGGAAGCCATTCCTACAATGAGCAGTTCTTC.

This chain links TRBV4-2 with TRBJ2-3; 10 bases are a match to TRBD2. V trimming: 0 bases; J trimming: 2 bases; junction bases outside the gene matches: 8. The CDR3 spans 18 residues. Per the germline V gene, CDR1 is LGHNA and CDR2 is YNFKEQ. CDR3 sequence (DNA): TGTGCCAGCAGCCAAGATCCCATAGCGGGAGGTTACACAGATACGCAGTATTTT. As protein: CASSQDPIAGGYTDTQYF.

The chain joins TRBV5-1 to TRBJ2-2; D gene uncertain. This CDR3 spans 15 amino acids. Germline V lookup: CDR1 SGHRS, CDR2 YFSETQ. V was clipped by 0 bases and J by 3 bases, with 9 bases between them. CDR3 in DNA: TGCGCCAGCAGCTTGGATTCCGGGTACACCGGGGAGCTGTTTTTT. Translated: CASSLDSGYTGELFF.

This chain links TRBV9 with TRBJ2-3; possible D gene TRBD1, 6 bases. In germline, CDR1 is SGDLS, CDR2 YYNGEE. This CDR3 is 15 amino acids long. V lost 0 bases, J lost 2 bases, and 10 bases lay in between. CDR3 nucleotide sequence: TGTGCCAGCAGCGTAGGCCAGGGGACCACAGATACGCAGTATTTT. It codes for CASSVGQGTTDTQYF.

J is TRBJ2-5 and V is TRBV6-5, with D maybe TRBD2 (6 bases). Germline V gives CDR1 MNHEY, CDR2 SVGAGI. Trimming pared 6 bases from V and 0 bases from J, leaving 8 bases between. CDR3 length: 13 residues. The CDR3 loop reads CASSSGDQETQYF. CDR3 coding DNA: TGTGCCAGCAGCTCGGGGGACCAAGAGACCCAGTACTTC.

In DNA form, the CDR3 reads TGTGCCAGCTCAACTAGCGGGGGCACAGATACGCAGTATTTT. It yields the protein CASSTSGGTDTQYF. This chain links TRBV18 with TRBJ2-3, with 10 nucleotides matching TRBD2. CDR1 is KGHSH and CDR2 is LQKENI in the germline V gene. J was trimmed by 1 base and V by 5 bases; bases with no gene match: 0. The CDR3 spans 14 residues. The entire variable domain, with the rest obtained from reference TRBV18 and TRBJ2-3, is as follows: NAGVMQNPRHLVRRRGQEARLRCSPMKGHSHVYWYRQLPEEGLKFMVYLQKENIIDESGMPKERFSAEFPKEGPSILRIQQVVRGDSAAYFCASSTSGGTDTQYFGPGTRLTVL.

Of note for this clone: The same CDR3 also results from other DNA sequences found in this sample. This chain joins TRBV10-1 and TRBJ2-5, with TRBD2 matching 8 bases. Germline CDR1 reads WNHNN; CDR2 reads SYGVQD (reference sequence). The V gene end was trimmed by 0 bases and the J gene end by 3 bases; junction bases not matched to a gene: 0. This CDR3 has 14 amino acids. The CDR3 DNA sequence: TGCGCCAGCAGTGAGTCCGGGGGGGAAGAGACCCAGTACTTC. The encoded protein is CASSESGGEETQYF.

This clone was seen only a few times. The CDR3 nucleotides read TGTGCCAGCAGCGAACGACAGGAGGGCTACACCTTC. Encoded protein: CASSERQEGYTF. The J gene is TRBJ1-2, the V gene TRBV5-6; D perhaps matches TRBD1 (6 bases). The CDR3 runs to 12 residues. Germline V gives CDR1 SGHDT, CDR2 YYEEEE. Trimming removed 4 bases at V and 8 bases at J, with 12 bases between.

This chain connects TRBV5-4 to TRBJ2-3; 8 nucleotides line up with TRBD1. Trimming cost V 4 bases and J 4 bases; bases outside gene matches: 11. From germline, CDR1 is SGHNT and CDR2 YYREEE (reference sequence). The CDR3 has 16 amino acids. The CDR3 DNA reads as TGTGCCAGCAGCCCCCCAGGGCAGGGGGCATCAGATACGCAGTATTTT. Translating gives CASSPPGQGASDTQYF.

The chain couples TRBV27 to TRBJ1-1; the D is unclear. Germline CDR1 reads MNHEY; CDR2 reads SMNVEV (reference sequence). V lost 7 bases to trimming and J lost 11 bases, with 17 bases between them. CDR3 length equals 12 residues. CDR3 sequence: CASTTAGGGAFF. Here the CDR3 DNA reads TGTGCCAGCACCACAGCGGGTGGTGGGGCTTTCTTT.

This chain joins TRBV11-2 and TRBJ2-1; 9 nucleotides agree with TRBD2. Germline CDR1 reads SGHAT; CDR2 reads FQNNGV. CDR3 length: 14 residues. The trim removed 6 bases at V and 9 bases at J, leaving 9 bases unmatched. This CDR3 is CASRHAGGPGEQFF. CDR3 DNA: TGTGCCAGCAGACACGCGGGGGGGCCGGGTGAGCAGTTCTTC.

V usage is TRBV19 and J usage is TRBJ2-3; possible D gene TRBD1, 6 bases. This CDR3 is 14 amino acids long. Germline loops: CDR1 LNHDA, CDR2 SQIVND (reference sequence). Trimming stripped 5 bases from V and 2 bases from J, with 11 bases between. The CDR3 region is CASSLSGVTDTQYF. Here the CDR3 DNA reads TGTGCCAGTAGTCTTTCAGGGGTCACAGATACGCAGTATTTT.